The T cell receptor beta chain under discussion was sequenced for a study of T cell responses to AZD1222 COVID-19 vaccine. Study-wide background: Second-dose recipients at about 4 or about 12 weeks were treated as one pooled group. Study outcomes and limitations: Just a handful of AZD1222 recipients tested seropositive at baseline.

V lost 6 bases and J lost 2; bases outside the gene matches: 2. This CDR3 is built from 13 residues. The V gene's germline CDR1 is SGHVS and CDR2 FQNEAQ. This table comes from immunoSEQ multiplex PCR, and its TCRdb copy is limited to in-frame clones, with some not included. In the table there are about 120,000 clones, approximately 85% of which are singletons. As for this clone: The antigen is undetermined.

The receptor's source is an adult in good health. This chain uses TRBV7-8 with TRBJ2-7, with TRBD2 matching over 9 bases. Source: peripheral blood, taken on day 0 of AZD1222 vaccination. This CDR3 is CASSLAGPYEQYF. As DNA, the CDR3 is TGTGCCAGCAGTCTAGCGGGACCCTACGAGCAGTACTTC.